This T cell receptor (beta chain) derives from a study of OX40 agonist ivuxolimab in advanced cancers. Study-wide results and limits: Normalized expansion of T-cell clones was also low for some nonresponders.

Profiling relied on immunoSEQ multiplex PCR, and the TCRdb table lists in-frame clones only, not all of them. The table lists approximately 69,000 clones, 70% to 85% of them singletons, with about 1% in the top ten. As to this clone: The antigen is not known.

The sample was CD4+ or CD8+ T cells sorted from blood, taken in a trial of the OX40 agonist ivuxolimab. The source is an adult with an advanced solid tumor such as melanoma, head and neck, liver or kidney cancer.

The CDR3 DNA reads as TGTGCCAGCTCTTCAGGCCGGGAAACTGGAAACACCATATATTTT. Residues: CASSSGRETGNTIYF. The genes are TRBV18 and TRBJ1-3; D is ambiguous. The V gene's germline CDR1 is KGHSH and CDR2 LQKENI. CDR3 length: 15 amino acids. Between the trimmed V and J ends, which lost 6 bases and 2 bases, there was a span of 14 bases.